A selection of T cell receptor beta chains follows, all from one sample in a study of T cell responses to AZD1222 COVID-19 vaccine. Only in-frame clones appear in the TCRdb table, and some are missing; sequencing was by immunoSEQ multiplex PCR. The sample has under 150,000 clones; about 92% are singletons. The material sequenced was peripheral blood, taken on day 0 of AZD1222 vaccination. The source is an adult in good health. The conserved cysteine and the conserved F or W are not part of the CDR3 here. Fields, in order: V gene, J gene, clone size, CDR3 protein. The size of a clone is reported for some rows only, either as once, few or many, or as a class for expanded clones.

V: TRBV19
J: TRBJ1-2
size: many
CDR3: ATKGVRDGYGYT

V: TRBV12-5
J: TRBJ2-2
size: .
CDR3: ASGLLPAGELF

V: TRBV2
J: TRBJ1-5
size: .
CDR3: ASSEAQVTGAWKPQH

V: TRBV27
J: TRBJ1-5
size: .
CDR3: ASLSGDPPNQPQH

V: TRBV19
J: TRBJ2-7
size: .
CDR3: ASSRPTSGSFYEQY

V: TRBV21-1
J: TRBJ2-7
size: .
CDR3: ASSSLFPAYEQY

V: TRBV7-2
J: TRBJ1-1
size: .
CDR3: ASSFRDTRAQEAF

V: TRBV27
J: TRBJ2-7
size: few
CDR3: ASKGGSYEQY

V: TRBV7-9
J: TRBJ1-1
size: .
CDR3: ASSSGGEAF

V: TRBV7-2
J: TRBJ1-4
size: .
CDR3: ASSPVAGDNEKLF

V: TRBV4-3
J: TRBJ1-3
size: .
CDR3: ASSQDPDSGNTIY

V: TRBV10-3
J: TRBJ2-7
size: .
CDR3: AIREQYEQY

V: TRBV10-3
J: TRBJ2-1
size: .
CDR3: AISESRLAGGKNEQF

V: TRBV20-1
J: TRBJ2-7
size: once
CDR3: SARQSYEQY

V: TRBV29-1
J: TRBJ2-2
size: .
CDR3: SARDTNTGELF

V: TRBV28
J: TRBJ1-4
size: .
CDR3: ASTPSVELF

V: TRBV19
J: TRBJ1-4
size: .
CDR3: ASSPWAVFNEKLF

V: TRBV7-2
J: TRBJ2-3
size: .
CDR3: ASSPGLAGGSDTQY

V: TRBV6-1
J: TRBJ1-6
size: .
CDR3: ASSEYRDNSPLH

V: TRBV12-3/TRBV12-4
J: TRBJ1-1
size: .
CDR3: ASSRAGKAF

V: TRBV6-5
J: TRBJ2-7
size: .
CDR3: ASTLGLEPYEQY

V: TRBV19
J: TRBJ1-1
size: .
CDR3: ASSIGRVNTEAF

V: TRBV2
J: TRBJ2-2
size: .
CDR3: ASLIGGGDTGELF

V: TRBV27
J: TRBJ1-2
size: .
CDR3: ASSLRGNGYT

V: TRBV4-3
J: TRBJ2-7
size: .
CDR3: ASSQDRESYEQY

V: TRBV9
J: TRBJ1-1
size: .
CDR3: ASSVGIMSEAF

V: TRBV7-3
J: TRBJ2-3
size: once
CDR3: ASSLRSMGAGMATDTQY

V: TRBV27
J: TRBJ1-3
size: .
CDR3: ASSPPQGPIY

V: TRBV9
J: TRBJ1-4
size: .
CDR3: ASSVDQGTLGKEKLF

V: TRBV7-9
J: TRBJ1-1
size: .
CDR3: ASSALDRGTEAF

V: TRBV28
J: TRBJ2-7
size: .
CDR3: ASSRPLRQVYEQY

V: TRBV12-3/TRBV12-4
J: TRBJ1-2
size: .
CDR3: ASSPEAEYGYT

V: TRBV14
J: TRBJ2-7
size: .
CDR3: ASSQGTEAYEQY

V: TRBV25-1
J: TRBJ1-5
size: .
CDR3: ASSEFGDNQPQH

V: TRBV30
J: TRBJ1-1
size: .
CDR3: AWSAGTSIPEAF

V: TRBV5-1
J: TRBJ2-2
size: .
CDR3: ASSLSGRVAGELF

V: TRBV5-5
J: TRBJ2-2
size: .
CDR3: ASSLETGGTFELF

V: TRBV14
J: TRBJ2-1
size: .
CDR3: ASSQGQGYEQF

V: TRBV3-1/TRBV3-2
J: TRBJ1-1
size: once
CDR3: ASSVGTGPLNTEAF

V: TRBV11-2
J: TRBJ2-1
size: .
CDR3: ASSLDRLARYNEQF

V: TRBV2
J: TRBJ1-4
size: .
CDR3: ASITDRAGEKLF

V: TRBV18
J: TRBJ2-3
size: .
CDR3: ASSLSSAETQY

V: TRBV12-5
J: TRBJ2-7
size: .
CDR3: ASGLAWTSGRPYEQY

V: TRBV19
J: TRBJ1-4
size: .
CDR3: ASSIGTSEKLF

V: TRBV7-2
J: TRBJ1-2
size: .
CDR3: ASSLVGGQASYGYT

V: TRBV29-1
J: TRBJ2-1
size: .
CDR3: SVEDLRLAGAYNEQF

V: TRBV9
J: TRBJ1-3
size: .
CDR3: ASSVVEGLGNTIY

V: TRBV11-2
J: TRBJ2-5
size: once
CDR3: ASSKGTSGIQETQY

V: TRBV5-6
J: TRBJ1-2
size: many
CDR3: ASSLPETEDYGYT

V: TRBV19
J: TRBJ2-3
size: .
CDR3: ASSTAGLDTQY

V: TRBV9
J: TRBJ1-2
size: .
CDR3: ASSARGGTDNYGYT

V: TRBV9
J: TRBJ2-1
size: .
CDR3: ASSPRGSLSEQF

V: TRBV27
J: TRBJ2-7
size: .
CDR3: ASSLSGGLLY

V: TRBV6-5
J: TRBJ2-2
size: .
CDR3: ASITPNTGELF

V: TRBV7-8
J: TRBJ1-3
size: .
CDR3: ASSPRGYTRDSGNTIY

V: TRBV4-2
J: TRBJ2-7
size: .
CDR3: ASSQGPGGNQVWEQY

V: TRBV6-5
J: TRBJ2-7
size: .
CDR3: ATRSQMYEQY

V: TRBV6-5
J: TRBJ1-2
size: .
CDR3: ASSPTGRYGYT

V: TRBV2
J: TRBJ2-5
size: .
CDR3: ASSEASWETQY

V: TRBV7-9
J: TRBJ2-5
size: .
CDR3: ASSLNQETQY